The sequence of this TCR beta chain was determined in a study of blood T cell repertoires in COVID-19. Study summary: Spain, Italy and the United States supplied samples that represented acute and convalescent COVID-19.

TCRdb's table, derived via immunoSEQ multiplex PCR, lists solely in-frame clones and lacks some. This table has about 120,000 clones, 87% appearing once. Germline trimming cut 4 bases from V and 0 bases from J; bases unmatched to any gene: 10. Germline-derived CDR1 and CDR2 are KGHDR and SFDVKD. The CDR3 length is 18 residues. Source material: peripheral blood. This receptor was identified in a woman aged 70-85 years with acute or convalescent COVID-19. The chain has TRBV24-1 and TRBJ1-5, with 8 bases aligning to TRBD1. The DNA of the CDR3 is TGTGCCACCAGTGACCCTGGGGCAGGGGGCTTTAGCAATCAGCCCCAGCATTTT. This encodes CATSDPGAGGFSNQPQHF.